The 23 T cell receptor beta chains presented below share a single source sample, sequenced in a study of PD-1 blockade in classical Hodgkin lymphoma. Each patient relapsed following autologous stem cell transplantation, and prior brentuximab vedotin exposure differed. Profiled with immunoSEQ multiplex PCR; TCRdb holds only in-frame clones, not every one. The table includes more than 140,000 clones, approximately 81% detected once. This specimen consisted of peripheral blood mononuclear cells (PBMCs), obtained before the second cycle of nivolumab. Receptor source: a human donor with classical Hodgkin lymphoma.

There are a few counts of this clone. The CDR3 DNA follows: TGTGCCAGCAGCTTAACAGGTCTGGGTTACGAGCAGTACTTC. Protein sequence: CASSLTGLGYEQYF. V and J are TRBV7-9 and TRBJ2-7, with TRBD1 as a possible D gene (5 bases). The ends were cut back, 2 bases at V and 4 bases at J, with 12 bases in the middle. The length of the CDR3 is 14 residues. Looked up from germline, CDR1 is SEHNR and CDR2 is FQNEAQ (reference sequence).

About this clone: One end of the junction is discordant with germline, which a read error may explain. This chain joins TRBV28 and TRBJ1-2; 10 bases map to TRBD1. The length of the CDR3 is 13 residues. Germline values: CDR1 MDHEN, CDR2 SYDVKM. The CDR3 bases are TGTGCCAGCAGCAATATCGACAGGGGGCTCGGCGCCTTC. Translating gives CASSNIDRGLGAF.

This clone has at least ten counts. V gene TRBV7-9 combines with J gene TRBJ1-5, with D possibly being TRBD1 (6 bases). The CDR3 is made up of 12 amino acids. Trimming stripped 5 bases from V and 12 bases from J, with 14 bases between. The germline CDR1 and CDR2 sequences are SEHNR and FQNEAQ (reference sequence). CDR3: CASSNSGDIQHF. CDR3 nucleotides: TGTGCCAGCAGCAATTCGGGGGACATCCAGCATTTT.

This CDR3 is CASSSSGLAGVGDEQFF. The DNA for the CDR3 is TGTGCCAGCAGCTCCTCGGGACTAGCGGGAGTCGGGGATGAGCAGTTCTTC. This chain links TRBV7-2 with TRBJ2-1; TRBD2 matches at 14 bases. Losses at the gene ends were 4 bases for V and 8 bases for J; bases not matched to a gene: 10. Per the germline V gene, CDR1 is SGHTA and CDR2 is FQGNSA. CDR3 length: 17 residues.

The chain combines TRBV6-5 with TRBJ2-7, with D possibly TRBD1 on 5 matching bases. Trimming removed 2 bases at V and 6 bases at J, with 17 bases between. CDR1 is MNHEY and CDR2 is SVGAGI in the germline V gene. The CDR3 consists of 15 residues. The CDR3 nucleotides are TGTGCCAGCAGTTACCCACCCGTCAGGGATCTCGAGCAGTACTTC. It codes for CASSYPPVRDLEQYF.

The genes are TRBV6-5 and TRBJ1-2, with D possibly being TRBD1 (5 bases). This CDR3 has 16 residues. Germline-derived CDR1 and CDR2 are MNHEY and SVGAGI. The V end was cut by 2 bases, the J end by 4 bases, with 17 bases between. CDR3 region: CASSYLRTSQGYGYTF. In DNA, the CDR3 is TGTGCCAGCAGTTACCTAAGGACCTCTCAGGGCTATGGCTACACCTTC.

The chain has TRBV21-1 and TRBJ1-5. TRBV21-1 is flagged as a pseudogene. This CDR3 region has 14 residues. The CDR3 DNA reads TGTGCCAGCAGCTATCCAGGGGGGGATCAGCCCCAGCATTTT. It encodes CASSYPGGDQPQHF.

The chain has TRBV6-1 and TRBJ1-4, with D unresolved. Germline lookup yields CDR1 MNHNS and CDR2 SASEGT. V was cut by 7 bases and J by 6 bases, with 18 bases left in between. The CDR3 is 15 residues long. The CDR3 DNA follows: TGTGCCAGCACCAAGAACCCCATACGTTATGAAAAACTGTTTTTT. It translates to CASTKNPIRYEKLFF.

The chain couples TRBV29-1 to TRBJ2-7, with 8 bases aligning to TRBD1. Germline assignment: CDR1 SQVTM and CDR2 ANQGSEA. V lost 4 bases to trimming and J lost 3 bases; unmatched junction nucleotides: 11. The CDR3 runs 15 residues. CDR3 sequence (DNA): TGCAGCGTTGGAAGAGCAGGGGGCTCAAACTACGAGCAGTACTTC. Its translation is CSVGRAGGSNYEQYF.

This clone has at least ten counts. The chain carries TRBV30 and TRBJ2-3, with a tentative D call TRBD1 (6 bases). V was pared by 4 bases and J by 8 bases, with 16 bases between. CDR3 length: 13 residues. Per germline, CDR1 GTSNPN and CDR2 SVGIG (reference sequence). The CDR3 DNA reads TGTGCCTGGACCCCGGGTCAACAGGGTACGCAGTATTTT. Its translation: CAWTPGQQGTQYF.

The chain carries TRBV27 and TRBJ2-5; the D is unclear. CDR3 length: 15 residues. Germline loops: CDR1 MNHEY, CDR2 SMNVEV (reference sequence). V lost 0 bases and J lost 2, with 10 bases in between. CDR3 sequence: CASSLSRPSQETQYF. The CDR3 DNA is TGTGCCAGCAGTTTATCTAGACCCTCGCAAGAGACCCAGTACTTC.

This clone was counted once. This chain joins TRBV18 and TRBJ1-5; tentative D call: TRBD1 (5 bases). This CDR3 has 15 residues. Deletions cut 1 base from V and 5 bases from J, with 12 bases between. The germline V gene has CDR1 KGHSH and CDR2 LQKENI. DNA of the CDR3: TGTGCCAGCTCACCACAGGGTAGGGACGATCAGCCCCAGCATTTT. It specifies CASSPQGRDDQPQHF.

This clone was recorded a few times. The V gene is TRBV2, the J gene TRBJ1-2; 12 bases are shared with TRBD1. J gave up 5 bases and V 1 base, and 8 bases lay outside the gene matches. Per germline, CDR1 SNHLY and CDR2 FYNNEI. This CDR3 contains 17 residues. Here the CDR3 DNA reads TGTGCCAGCAGTGAAGGCGGGACAGGGGGCTGGGAATATGGCTACACCTTC. Translation: CASSEGGTGGWEYGYTF.

The V call is TRBV6-1, the J call TRBJ2-3; D uncertain. Germline CDR1 is MNHNS and CDR2 is SASEGT. With 4 bases removed from V and 2 bases from J, the gap between germline ends came to 10 bases. The CDR3 sequence is 14 residues long. CDR3 protein: CASSARTLTDTQYF. The DNA for the CDR3 is TGTGCCAGCAGTGCCAGGACGCTCACAGATACGCAGTATTTT.

The chain has TRBV5-4 and TRBJ1-2; D might be TRBD1 (5 bases). Germline loops: CDR1 SGHNT, CDR2 YYREEE (reference sequence). The CDR3 spans 15 residues. Trimming stripped 4 bases from V and 5 bases from J, with 18 bases between. CDR3 sequence: CASSHEGIDGYGYTF. CDR3 nucleotide sequence: TGTGCCAGCAGCCACGAGGGGATTGACGGATATGGCTACACCTTC.

The rearrangement uses TRBV18 and TRBJ2-1, with 14 nucleotides matching TRBD2. V was pared by 4 bases and J by 4 bases, with 3 bases of the junction left unmatched. Germline V CDR1 and CDR2: KGHSH, LQKENI. The CDR3 consists of 16 residues. CDR3 bases: TGTGCCAGCTCACTGGGACTAGCGGGGGATTACAATGAGCAGTTCTTC. Translated, it gives CASSLGLAGDYNEQFF.

The rearrangement links TRBV4-1 to TRBJ1-5; perhaps TRBD1 as D (5 bases). The V gene's germline CDR1 is MGHRA and CDR2 YSYEKL. Trimming cost V 3 bases and J 6 bases, with 12 bases left between them. This CDR3 has 14 residues. The chain's CDR3 is CASSHRWGLQPQHF. CDR3 DNA: TGCGCCAGCAGCCATCGGTGGGGCCTTCAGCCCCAGCATTTT.

This sequence joins TRBV7-2 and TRBJ2-7, with 8 bases lining up with TRBD2. The CDR3 covers 14 residues. V lost 4 bases to trimming and J lost 4 bases; unmatched junction nucleotides: 6. Germline lookup yields CDR1 SGHTA and CDR2 FQGNSA. The CDR3 spells CASSSGLAEYEQYF. The CDR3, as DNA: TGTGCCAGCAGCTCCGGACTAGCCGAGTACGAGCAGTACTTC.

J is TRBJ1-4 and V is TRBV4-3; D is undetermined. CDR3 length equals 13 residues. V dropped 1 base and J dropped 5 bases, with 5 bases sitting between them. The germline CDR1 and CDR2 sequences are LGHNA and YSLEER. The CDR3 reads CASSQAWNEKLFF. The DNA of the CDR3 is TGCGCCAGCAGCCAAGCCTGGAATGAAAAACTGTTTTTT.

The gene calls are TRBV7-2 and TRBJ1-1, with D maybe TRBD1 (5 bases). This CDR3 spans 12 amino acids. Per germline, CDR1 SGHTA and CDR2 FQGNSA. Between the trimmed V and J ends, which lost 1 base and 11 bases, there was a span of 11 bases. The CDR3 nucleotides read TGTGCCAGCAGCTTAGGAAGGGGCCATGCTTTCTTT. It encodes CASSLGRGHAFF.

Here the CDR3 DNA reads TGTGCCAGTAGCCCGGGTCAGGCCTATAGCAATCAGCCCCAGCATTTT. It is translated as CASSPGQAYSNQPQHF. J is TRBJ1-5 and V is TRBV19; unclear D gene. CDR3 length equals 16 residues. The germline CDR1 and CDR2 sequences are LNHDA and SQIVND (reference sequence). V lost 6 bases, J lost 0 bases, and 15 bases lay in between.

This clone was seen a handful of times. CDR3 in amino acids: CASSPRTGGNEKLFF. The CDR3 region has the DNA TGTGCCAGCTCACCACGGACAGGGGGGAATGAAAAACTGTTTTTT. This chain connects TRBV18 to TRBJ1-4, with 10 bases that match TRBD1. V trimming: 1 base; J trimming: 5 bases; junction bases outside the gene matches: 1. This CDR3 is 15 amino acids long. Germline CDR1 and CDR2: KGHSH and LQKENI. Looking up the rest from reference TRBV18 and TRBJ1-4 gives the full variable domain: NAGVMQNPRHLVRRRGQEARLRCSPMKGHSHVYWYRQLPEEGLKFMVYLQKENIIDESGMPKERFSAEFPKEGPSILRIQQVVRGDSAAYFCASSPRTGGNEKLFFGSGTQLSVL.

V and J are TRBV5-1 and TRBJ2-7; 9 bases are shared with TRBD2. The CDR3 is 23 amino acids. CDR1 and CDR2 from the germline V gene are SGHRS and YFSETQ. Trimming took 2 bases from V and 0 from J; bases not matched to a gene: 27. The CDR3 DNA is TGCGCCAGCAGCTTAGAATCGTCGAGAAGGGCTAGCGGGACCATTAGGAGCTCCTACGAGCAGTACTTC. Amino acids: CASSLESSRRASGTIRSSYEQYF.